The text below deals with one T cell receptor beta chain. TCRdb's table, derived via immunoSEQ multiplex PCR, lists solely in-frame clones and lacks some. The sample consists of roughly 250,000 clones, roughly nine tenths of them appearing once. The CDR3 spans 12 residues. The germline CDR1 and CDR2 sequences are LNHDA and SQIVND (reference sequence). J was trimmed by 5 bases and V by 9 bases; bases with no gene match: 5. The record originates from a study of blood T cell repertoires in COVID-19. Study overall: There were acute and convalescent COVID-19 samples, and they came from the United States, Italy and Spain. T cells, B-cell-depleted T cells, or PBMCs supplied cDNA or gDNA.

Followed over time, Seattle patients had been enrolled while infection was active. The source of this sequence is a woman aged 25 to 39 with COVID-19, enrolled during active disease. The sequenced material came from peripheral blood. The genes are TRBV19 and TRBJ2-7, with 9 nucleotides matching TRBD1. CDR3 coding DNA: TGTGCCAGCGGGACAGGGTTCAACGAGCAGTACTTC. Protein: CASGTGFNEQYF.